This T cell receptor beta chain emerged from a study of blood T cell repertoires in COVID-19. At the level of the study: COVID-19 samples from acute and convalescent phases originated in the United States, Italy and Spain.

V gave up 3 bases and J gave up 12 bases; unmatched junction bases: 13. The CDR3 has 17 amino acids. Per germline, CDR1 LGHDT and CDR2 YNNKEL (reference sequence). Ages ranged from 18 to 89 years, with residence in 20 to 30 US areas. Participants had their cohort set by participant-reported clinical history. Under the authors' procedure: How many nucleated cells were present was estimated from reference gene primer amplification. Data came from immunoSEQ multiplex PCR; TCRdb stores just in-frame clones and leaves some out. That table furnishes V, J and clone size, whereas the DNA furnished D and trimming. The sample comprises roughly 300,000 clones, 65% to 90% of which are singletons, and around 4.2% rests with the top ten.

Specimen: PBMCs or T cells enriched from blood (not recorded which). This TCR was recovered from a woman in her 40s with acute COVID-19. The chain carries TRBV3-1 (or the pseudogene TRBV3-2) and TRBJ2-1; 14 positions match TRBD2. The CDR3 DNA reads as TGTGCCAGCAGCCATCTCACCGGGACTAGCGGGAGTATCAGGCAGTTCTTC. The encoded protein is CASSHLTGTSGSIRQFF.